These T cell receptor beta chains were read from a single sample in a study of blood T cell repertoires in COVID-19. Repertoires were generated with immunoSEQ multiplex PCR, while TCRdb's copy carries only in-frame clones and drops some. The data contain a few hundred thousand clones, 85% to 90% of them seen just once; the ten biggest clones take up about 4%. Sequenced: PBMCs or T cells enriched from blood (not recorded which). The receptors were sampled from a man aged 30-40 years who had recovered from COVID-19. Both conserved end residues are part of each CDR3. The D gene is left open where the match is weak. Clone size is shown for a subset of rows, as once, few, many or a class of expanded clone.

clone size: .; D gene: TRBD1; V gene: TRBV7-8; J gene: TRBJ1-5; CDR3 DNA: TGTGCCAGCAGCCCCCGGGGGACAGGGGGGTTTCAGCCCCAGCATTTT; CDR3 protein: CASSPRGTGGFQPQHF
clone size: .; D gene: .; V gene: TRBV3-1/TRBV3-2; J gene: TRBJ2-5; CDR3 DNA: TGTGCCAGCAGCCCCCACCCCAGCGGACAAGAGACCCAGTACTTC; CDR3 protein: CASSPHPSGQETQYF
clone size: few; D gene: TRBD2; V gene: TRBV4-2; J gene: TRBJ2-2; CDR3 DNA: TGTGCCAGCAGCCAGGAAACGAGCGGGGGGACCTATTACACCGGGGAGCTGTTTTTT; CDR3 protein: CASSQETSGGTYYTGELFF
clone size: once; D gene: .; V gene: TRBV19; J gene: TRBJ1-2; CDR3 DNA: TGTGCCAGTAGTATTCTGGCAGGGGCTTTGCATGGCTACACCTTC; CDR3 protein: CASSILAGALHGYTF
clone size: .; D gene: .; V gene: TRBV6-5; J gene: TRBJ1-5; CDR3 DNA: TGTGCCAGCACCGAGGGGCGCCTGGGGGGGACCCAGCATTTT; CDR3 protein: CASTEGRLGGTQHF
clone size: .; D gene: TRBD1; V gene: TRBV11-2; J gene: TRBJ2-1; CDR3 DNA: TGTGCCAGCAGCTTCCGGACAGGGACCAATGAGCAGTTCTTC; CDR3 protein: CASSFRTGTNEQFF
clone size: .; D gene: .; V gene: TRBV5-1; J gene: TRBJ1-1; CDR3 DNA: TGCGCCAGCAGCGGACTCATGAACACTGAAGCTTTCTTT; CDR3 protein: CASSGLMNTEAFF
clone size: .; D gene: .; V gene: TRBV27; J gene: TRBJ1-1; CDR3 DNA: TGTGCCAGCAGTTTATTTCACCCAGGGAGGGACACTGAAGCTTTCTTT; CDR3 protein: CASSLFHPGRDTEAFF
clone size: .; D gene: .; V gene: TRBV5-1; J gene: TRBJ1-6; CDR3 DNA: TGCGCCAGCAGTAACCCAGATCTTTATAATTCACCCCTCCACTTT; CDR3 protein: CASSNPDLYNSPLHF
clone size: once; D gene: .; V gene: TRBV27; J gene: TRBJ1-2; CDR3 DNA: TGTGCCAGCAGGGCAGGGGCTAACTATGGCTACACCTTC; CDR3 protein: CASRAGANYGYTF
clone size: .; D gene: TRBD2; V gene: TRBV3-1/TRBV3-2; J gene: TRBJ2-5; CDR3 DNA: TGTGCCAGCAGCCCCCGTGAGCGGGGGGGCCGGCAGACCCAGTACTTC; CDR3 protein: CASSPRERGGRQTQYF
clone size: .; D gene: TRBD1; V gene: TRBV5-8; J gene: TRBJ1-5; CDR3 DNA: TGTGCCAGCAGCTTTCCGGACAGGGAATTTTGGCCCCAGCATTTT; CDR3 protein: CASSFPDREFWPQHF
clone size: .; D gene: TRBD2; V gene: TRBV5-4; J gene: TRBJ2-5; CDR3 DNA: TGTGCCAGCAGCTTGTCCCCTAGCGGGGCCCAAGAGACCCAGTACTTC; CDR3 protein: CASSLSPSGAQETQYF
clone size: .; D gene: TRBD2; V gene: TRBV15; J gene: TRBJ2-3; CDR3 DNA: TGTGCCACCAGCAGCGGGACTAGCGCCACAGATACGCAGTATTTT; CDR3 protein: CATSSGTSATDTQYF
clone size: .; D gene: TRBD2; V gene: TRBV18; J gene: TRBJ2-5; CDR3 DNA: TGTGCCAGCTCGAGGACTAGCGGGGGGGCCGGAGAGACCCAGTACTTC; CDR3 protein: CASSRTSGGAGETQYF
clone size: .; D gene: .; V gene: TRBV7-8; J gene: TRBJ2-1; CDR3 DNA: TGTGCCAGCAGATCTAAGCTCTCGAGCTCCTACAATGAGCAGTTCTTC; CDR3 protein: CASRSKLSSSYNEQFF
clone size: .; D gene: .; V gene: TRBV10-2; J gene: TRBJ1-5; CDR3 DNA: TGCGCCAGCAGTGACAGGGCCAATCAGCCCCAGCATTTT; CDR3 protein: CASSDRANQPQHF
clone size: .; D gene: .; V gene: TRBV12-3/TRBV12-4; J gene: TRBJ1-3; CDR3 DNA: TGTGCCAGCAGTTTAATCAGGGTCAACACCATATATTTT; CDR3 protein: CASSLIRVNTIYF
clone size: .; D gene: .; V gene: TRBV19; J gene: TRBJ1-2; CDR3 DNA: TGTGCCAGTAGTCGGGGGTATGGCTACACCTTC; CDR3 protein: CASSRGYGYTF
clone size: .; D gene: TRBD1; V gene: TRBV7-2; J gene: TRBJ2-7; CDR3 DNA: TGTGCCAGCAGCCTGGACAGGGATATCTACGAGCAGTACTTC; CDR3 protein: CASSLDRDIYEQYF
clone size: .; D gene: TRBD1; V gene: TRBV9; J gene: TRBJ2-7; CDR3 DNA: TGTGCCAGCAGCGCCCGGGACAGGTCCTACGAGCAGTACTTC; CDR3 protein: CASSARDRSYEQYF
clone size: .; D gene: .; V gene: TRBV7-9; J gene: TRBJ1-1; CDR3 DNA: TGTGCCAGCAGCTCGACCCAGGGTTTGAACACTGAAGCTTTCTTT; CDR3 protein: CASSSTQGLNTEAFF
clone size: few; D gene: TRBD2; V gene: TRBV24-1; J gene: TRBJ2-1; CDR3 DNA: TGTGCCACCAGTGAACCGGGACTAGCGGGAGTTCACGAGCAGTTCTTC; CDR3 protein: CATSEPGLAGVHEQFF